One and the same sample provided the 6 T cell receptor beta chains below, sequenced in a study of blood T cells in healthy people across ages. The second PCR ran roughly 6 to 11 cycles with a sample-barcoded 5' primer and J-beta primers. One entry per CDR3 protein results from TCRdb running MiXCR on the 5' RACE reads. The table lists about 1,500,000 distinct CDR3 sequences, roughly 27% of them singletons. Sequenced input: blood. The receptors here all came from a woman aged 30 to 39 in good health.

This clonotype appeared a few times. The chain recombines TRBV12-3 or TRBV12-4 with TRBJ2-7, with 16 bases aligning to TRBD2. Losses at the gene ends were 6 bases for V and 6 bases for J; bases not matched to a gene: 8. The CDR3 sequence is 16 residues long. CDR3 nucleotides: TGTGCCAGCAGCAGACCGGGACTAGCGGGAGGGCGCGAGCAGTACTTC. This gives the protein CASSRPGLAGGREQYF.

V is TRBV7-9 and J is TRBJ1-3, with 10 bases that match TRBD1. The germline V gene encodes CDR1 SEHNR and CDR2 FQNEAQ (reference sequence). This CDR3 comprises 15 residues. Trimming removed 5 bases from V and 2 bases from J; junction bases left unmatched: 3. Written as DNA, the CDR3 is TGTGCCAGCAGCACCGGGACAGGGGCTGGAAACACCATATATTTT. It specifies CASSTGTGAGNTIYF.

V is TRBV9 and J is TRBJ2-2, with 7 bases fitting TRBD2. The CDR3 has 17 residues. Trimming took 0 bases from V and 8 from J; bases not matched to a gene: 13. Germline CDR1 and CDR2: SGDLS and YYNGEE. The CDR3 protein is CASSVAETGGISGELFF. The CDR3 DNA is TGTGCCAGCAGCGTAGCGGAGACGGGGGGAATTTCGGGGGAGCTGTTTTTT.

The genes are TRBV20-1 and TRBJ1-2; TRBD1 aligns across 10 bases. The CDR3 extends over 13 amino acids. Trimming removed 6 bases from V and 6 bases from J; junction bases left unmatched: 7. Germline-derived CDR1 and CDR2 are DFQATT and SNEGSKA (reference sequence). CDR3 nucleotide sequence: TGCAGTGCCGCGACAGGGGGCTCGCATGGCTACACCTTC. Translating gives CSAATGGSHGYTF.

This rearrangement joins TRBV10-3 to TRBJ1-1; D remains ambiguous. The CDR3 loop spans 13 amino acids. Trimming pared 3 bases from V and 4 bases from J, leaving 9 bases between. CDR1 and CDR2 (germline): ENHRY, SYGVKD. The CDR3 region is CAISDSQGTEAFF. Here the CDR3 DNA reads TGTGCCATCAGTGACAGTCAAGGCACTGAAGCTTTCTTT.

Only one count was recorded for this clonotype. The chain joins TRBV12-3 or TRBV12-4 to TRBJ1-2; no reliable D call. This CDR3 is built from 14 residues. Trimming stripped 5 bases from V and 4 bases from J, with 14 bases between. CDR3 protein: CASSPRGGVYGYTF. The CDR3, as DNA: TGTGCCAGCAGTCCCCGAGGAGGCGTCTATGGCTACACCTTC.